These 21 T cell receptor beta chains were all obtained from the same sample, sequenced in a study of molecular identifiers for immune sequencing clone quantification. MiXCR was run by TCRdb on the PCR reads, yielding one entry per CDR3 protein. The sample records about half a million distinct CDR3 sequences, about 26% being singletons. Sequenced input: naive CD8+ T cells from blood, with Jurkat cell RNA spiked in. The subset: FACS-sorted CD8+CD4-CCR7+CD45RA+ naive T cells. The receptors were sampled from a human donor in good health. Some libraries in this study had Jurkat cell RNA spiked in.

This clonotype showed up many times. The chain recombines TRBV27 with TRBJ1-5; no clear D. Germline values: CDR1 MNHEY, CDR2 SMNVEV (reference sequence). This CDR3 is built from 13 residues. The V end was cut by 3 bases, the J end by 5 bases, with 8 bases between. CDR3 in DNA: TGTGCCAGCAGTTTTGGTCCCGATCAGCCCCAGCATTTT. Translation gives CASSFGPDQPQHF.

This clonotype was observed many times. The chain links TRBV6-2 or TRBV6-3 to TRBJ2-3, with TRBD2 as a possible D gene (6 bases). CDR3 size: 14 residues. The ends were cut back, 5 bases at V and 4 bases at J, with 13 bases in the middle. The germline gives CDR1 MNHEY, CDR2 SVGEGT. The chain's CDR3 is CASSPTRLADTQYF. The CDR3, as DNA: TGTGCCAGCAGTCCTACCCGACTAGCAGATACGCAGTATTTT.

This clonotype was picked up many times. V is TRBV20-1 and J is TRBJ1-3; D unclear. The CDR3 length is 12 residues. Trimming left V 0 bases short and J 2 bases short, with 2 bases between. The V gene's germline CDR1 is DFQATT and CDR2 SNEGSKA (reference sequence). DNA of the CDR3: TGCAGTGCTAGAGAGACTGGAAACACCATATATTTT. Translation: CSARETGNTIYF.

Concerning this clonotype itself: It may be a read error: a sequence one base away is much more abundant. This chain joins TRBV29-1 and TRBJ1-1, with D perhaps TRBD1 (5 bases). Trimming left V 6 bases short and J 3 bases short, with 11 bases between. The germline V gene encodes CDR1 SQVTM and CDR2 ANQGSEA. The CDR3 is made up of 12 amino acids. CDR3 sequence: CSVIGVDTEAFF. CDR3 in DNA: TGCAGCGTCATAGGGGTGGACACTGAAGCTTTCTTT.

This rearrangement joins TRBV20-1 to TRBJ2-5, with D uncertain. V gave up 0 bases and J gave up 7 bases, with 12 bases separating them. The V gene's germline CDR1 is DFQATT and CDR2 SNEGSKA (reference sequence). The CDR3 loop spans 13 amino acids. CDR3 residues: CSARERWRGTQYF. CDR3 nucleotides: TGCAGTGCTAGAGAAAGGTGGAGAGGGACCCAGTACTTC.

The table lists this clonotype with a few counts. The V and J genes are TRBV21-1 and TRBJ2-5; TRBD1 is the table's D call and was not checked against the DNA. TRBV21-1 is labeled a pseudogene. The CDR3 is 17 residues long. The CDR3 reads CASSNFAPGQIKSTQYF. CDR3 DNA: TGTGCCAGCAGCAACTTTGCTCCGGGACAGATTAAGAGTACCCAGTACTTC.

The V gene is TRBV12-3 or TRBV12-4, the J gene TRBJ2-7; the D gene is possibly TRBD1 (6 bases). With 6 bases removed from V and 2 bases from J, the gap between germline ends came to 14 bases. The CDR3 totals 14 residues. CDR3 coding DNA: TGTGCCAGCAGCCCTGAGACAGGTACCTACGAGCAGTACTTC. Protein product: CASSPETGTYEQYF.

This clonotype was detected a few times. The chain links TRBV19 to TRBJ2-7; TRBD1 is a possible D gene (6 bases). The CDR3 is made up of 16 amino acids. Trimming stripped 2 bases from V and 3 bases from J, with 17 bases between. Germline V gives CDR1 LNHDA, CDR2 SQIVND (reference sequence). CDR3: CASSITGTTLSYEQYF. Here the CDR3 DNA reads TGTGCCAGTAGTATAACCGGGACAACGCTTAGCTACGAGCAGTACTTC.

This clonotype was picked up a small number of times. This chain links TRBV29-1 with TRBJ2-1; the D gene is possibly TRBD1 (5 bases). There are 12 residues in the CDR3. The V and J ends lost 4 bases and 8 bases respectively, with 12 bases between them. Germline V CDR1 and CDR2: SQVTM, ANQGSEA. The CDR3 nucleotides read TGCAGCGTTGTAAGTTTAGGGGATGAGCAGTTCTTC. Amino acid sequence: CSVVSLGDEQFF.

The table lists this clonotype with a few counts. The chain links TRBV14 to TRBJ2-3, with TRBD2 matching 8 bases. V trimming: 2 bases; J trimming: 6 bases; junction bases outside the gene matches: 7. CDR1 and CDR2 from the germline V gene are SGHDN and FVKESK. The CDR3 covers 15 residues. The CDR3 coding sequence is TGTGCCAGCAGCCAATTTGACGGCGGGAGGGATACGCAGTATTTT. Its translation: CASSQFDGGRDTQYF.

A few counts support this clonotype. The chain uses TRBV5-5 and TRBJ1-1; D is undetermined. Trimming shortened V by 0 bases and J by 3 bases, and 18 bases separated the two germline ends. Germline assignment: CDR1 SGHKS and CDR2 YYEKEE (reference sequence). The CDR3 loop spans 17 amino acids. CDR3 sequence: CASSLAVGLGMDTEAFF. In DNA, the CDR3 is TGTGCCAGCAGCTTGGCCGTGGGGTTGGGGATGGACACTGAAGCTTTCTTT.

This clonotype was observed a handful of times. The rearrangement uses TRBV13 and TRBJ1-4; 8 positions agree with TRBD1. After removal of 5 bases from V and 10 bases from J, the junction contained 12 bases not matched to a gene. Germline V gene sequence: CDR1 PRHDT, CDR2 FYEKMQ (reference sequence). CDR3 length: 15 amino acids. CDR3 sequence: CASSARTGQVRKLFF. The CDR3 coding sequence is TGTGCCAGCAGCGCCAGGACAGGGCAAGTGAGAAAACTGTTTTTT. The whole variable domain, remainder taken from reference TRBV13 and TRBJ1-4, is AAGVIQSPRHLIKEKRETATLKCYPIPRHDTVYWYQQGPGQDPQFLISFYEKMQSDKGSIPDRFSAQQFSDYHSELNMSSLELGDSALYFCASSARTGQVRKLFFGSGTQLSVL.

The chain links TRBV28 to TRBJ2-6, with no clear D. V was pared by 4 bases and J by 0 bases, with 19 bases between. The CDR3 loop spans 19 amino acids. Germline V gives CDR1 MDHEN, CDR2 SYDVKM. The CDR3 loop is CASSSNFLLFSSGANVLTF. In DNA form, the CDR3 reads TGTGCCAGCAGTTCCAACTTCCTCTTATTTAGCTCTGGGGCCAACGTCCTGACTTTC.

This sequence joins TRBV20-1 and TRBJ2-7; 7 nucleotides agree with TRBD1. Germline V gene sequence: CDR1 DFQATT, CDR2 SNEGSKA (reference sequence). CDR3 size: 14 residues. Losses at the gene ends were 1 base for V and 2 bases for J; bases not matched to a gene: 5. The CDR3 DNA reads TGCAGTGCTAGAGGAGAGGGGGCCACCTACGAGCAGTACTTC. Residues: CSARGEGATYEQYF.

This clonotype has a count of ten or more. The rearrangement joins TRBV12-3 or TRBV12-4 to TRBJ1-2; D gene uncertain. The CDR3 is 13 amino acids. Trimming shortened V by 3 bases and J by 2 bases, and 7 bases separated the two germline ends. CDR3: CASSFQANYGYTF. The DNA for the CDR3 is TGTGCCAGCAGTTTTCAGGCAAACTATGGCTACACCTTC.

The chain links TRBV23-1 to TRBJ2-3, with D perhaps TRBD2 (5 bases). TRBV23-1 is marked as an open reading frame, function uncertain. This CDR3 spans 20 amino acids. Trimming took 0 bases from V and 0 from J, leaving 22 bases between them. CDR3 in DNA: TGCGCCAGCAGTCAATCTGGAGGCCAAAACCTATTTACTAGCACAGATACGCAGTATTTT. Protein sequence: CASSQSGGQNLFTSTDTQYF.

This clonotype was recorded many times. V usage is TRBV7-8 and J usage is TRBJ2-3; 10 bases map to TRBD1. This CDR3 has 16 amino acids. Unmatched junction bases numbered 9, after V lost 5 bases and J lost 4 bases. Germline values: CDR1 SGHVS, CDR2 FQNEAQ. The CDR3 DNA follows: TGTGCCAGCAGCCCATCTCCGGGGACAGGGGCAGATACGCAGTATTTT. Residues: CASSPSPGTGADTQYF.

This clonotype was counted only a few times. The chain combines TRBV19 with TRBJ2-4, with D maybe TRBD2 (5 bases). This CDR3 is built from 19 residues. CDR1 is LNHDA, CDR2 SQIVND, per germline (reference sequence). Trimming left V 0 bases short and J 3 bases short, with 21 bases between. The CDR3 DNA reads as TGTGCCAGTAGTATAGATCTATGGGTCGGGGTGGGTGGCAAAAACATTCAGTACTTC. Translating it yields CASSIDLWVGVGGKNIQYF.

Regarding this clonotype: Just one base apart from a much larger clone, this may be a read error. This sequence joins TRBV9 and TRBJ1-5; the D is unclear. V was clipped by 0 bases and J by 7 bases, with 5 bases between them. The CDR3 contains 12 residues. CDR1 and CDR2 (germline): SGDLS, YYNGEE. CDR3 bases: TGTGCCAGCAGCGTAGGCGGGCAGCCCCAGCATTTT. Protein product: CASSVGGQPQHF.

The chain uses TRBV4-3 and TRBJ2-7; 7 bases map to TRBD2. The CDR3 covers 14 residues. The germline gives CDR1 LGHNA, CDR2 YSLEER. V lost 0 bases, J lost 3 bases, and 2 bases stayed unmatched. CDR3 DNA sequence: TGCGCCAGCAGCCAAGATTGGGGGGGCTACGAGCAGTACTTC. This encodes CASSQDWGGYEQYF.

This clonotype was seen repeatedly, ten times or more. The chain recombines TRBV3-1 with TRBJ2-3; 11 bases agree with TRBD2. The germline CDR1 and CDR2 sequences are LGHDT and YNNKEL (reference sequence). The CDR3 consists of 16 residues. The V and J ends lost 0 bases and 2 bases, in that order; junction bases with no gene match: 1. The CDR3: CASSQEGLAATDTQYF. CDR3 bases: TGTGCCAGCAGCCAAGAGGGACTAGCGGCCACAGATACGCAGTATTTT.